This passage covers 26 T cell receptor beta chains from one sample sequenced in a study of blood T cell repertoires in COVID-19. Only in-frame clones appear in the TCRdb table, and some are missing; sequencing was by immunoSEQ multiplex PCR. The top ten clones hold less than 4.5% of a sample with some 130,000 clones, about nine tenths of them seen once. The sample comprised PBMCs or T cells enriched from blood (not recorded which). These receptors all come from a middle-aged man who had recovered from COVID-19.

The chain carries TRBV18 and TRBJ2-2; D might be TRBD2 (5 bases). V lost 3 bases, J lost 1 base, and 12 bases lay in between. The CDR3 length is 16 residues. Germline CDR1 and CDR2: KGHSH and LQKENI. CDR3 sequence: CASSPRTDLNTGELFF. CDR3 in DNA: TGTGCCAGCTCACCCCGGACGGACTTGAACACCGGGGAGCTGTTTTTT.

The chain couples TRBV29-1 to TRBJ1-1; D remains unclear. Germline V gene sequence: CDR1 SQVTM, CDR2 ANQGSEA. The V gene lost 1 base and the J gene lost 0 bases, with 15 bases spanning the gap. The CDR3 extends over 16 amino acids. The CDR3 sequence: CSVEVRNLWMNTEAFF. CDR3 bases: TGCAGCGTTGAAGTGAGGAACCTCTGGATGAACACTGAAGCTTTCTTT.

This clone was seen a single time. This rearrangement joins TRBV28 to TRBJ2-5, with unresolved D. Deletions cut 7 bases from V and 2 bases from J, with 8 bases between. The germline CDR1 and CDR2 sequences are MDHEN and SYDVKM. CDR3 length equals 12 residues. The CDR3 region has the DNA TGTGCCAGCAATGAGTTTCAAGAGACCCAGTACTTC. Translation gives CASNEFQETQYF.

This clone was counted between two and nine times. J is TRBJ1-6 and V is TRBV28, with 9 bases fitting TRBD1. Looked up from germline, CDR1 is MDHEN and CDR2 is SYDVKM. The CDR3 spans 20 residues. After removal of 4 bases from V and 8 bases from J, the junction contained 21 bases not matched to a gene. The CDR3 region is CASSYDYRDREKLQDSPLHF. The CDR3 nucleotides read TGTGCCAGCAGTTACGACTACCGGGACAGGGAAAAACTACAGGATTCACCCCTCCACTTT.

This chain connects TRBV18 to TRBJ2-7; 8 bases are a match to TRBD2. CDR1 KGHSH and CDR2 LQKENI come from the germline V gene. The CDR3 length is 18 residues. V lost 3 bases, J lost 0 bases, and 13 bases stayed unmatched. The CDR3 sequence is CASSPNSNAGGSSYEQYV. For the CDR3, the DNA is TGTGCCAGCTCACCCAACTCTAATGCGGGGGGTAGCTCCTACGAGCAGTACGTC.

The rearrangement uses TRBV24-1 and TRBJ1-6; 8 bases match TRBD1. Germline V gene lookup returns CDR1 KGHDR and CDR2 SFDVKD. The CDR3 is 14 amino acids. With V trimmed by 5 bases and J by 7 bases, 3 bases remained unmatched. The CDR3: CATSAGQGNSPLHF. CDR3 nucleotides: TGTGCCACCAGTGCAGGACAGGGAAATTCACCCCTCCACTTT.

This sequence joins TRBV5-4 and TRBJ1-6; TRBD1 agrees at 7 bases. This CDR3 is built from 20 residues. CDR1 and CDR2 from the germline V gene are SGHNT and YYREEE (reference sequence). Trimming at V came to 0 bases and at J to 4 bases, leaving 16 bases not matched to a gene. CDR3 bases: TGTGCCAGCAGCTTGGTACGTCCGATGAGACAGGGACTTTATAATTCACCCCTCCACTTT. Translating it yields CASSLVRPMRQGLYNSPLHF.

This clone was seen a single time. The CDR3 spells CATSRIGGTAGNTIYF. CDR3 DNA: TGTGCCACCAGCAGAATCGGAGGGACGGCTGGAAACACCATATATTTT. The chain links TRBV15 to TRBJ1-3, with D possibly being TRBD1 (5 bases). The CDR3 extends over 16 amino acids. Germline V gene sequence: CDR1 LNHNV, CDR2 YYDKDF (reference sequence). Trimming pared 2 bases from V and 2 bases from J, leaving 13 bases between.

This chain connects TRBV24-1 to TRBJ2-3; D unresolved. This CDR3 comprises 13 residues. V was shortened by 1 base and J by 2 bases, with 3 bases between the two germline ends. Germline CDR1 and CDR2: KGHDR and SFDVKD. CDR3 sequence: CATSDFHTDTQYF. The CDR3 DNA sequence: TGTGCCACCAGTGATTTCCACACAGATACGCAGTATTTT.

V gene TRBV6-5 combines with J gene TRBJ1-2; D not resolved. Per germline, CDR1 MNHEY and CDR2 SVGAGI. CDR3 length: 12 amino acids. V gave up 7 bases and J gave up 7 bases, with 13 bases separating them. The CDR3 nucleotides read TGTGCCAGCATAGGAGGGTTCGGTGGCTACACCTTC. It encodes CASIGGFGGYTF.

This chain uses TRBV19 with TRBJ1-4; D is uncertain. Germline V gives CDR1 LNHDA, CDR2 SQIVND (reference sequence). V lost 5 bases to trimming and J lost 7 bases, with 8 bases between them. The CDR3 length is 12 residues. The CDR3 coding sequence is TGTGCCAGTAGTGCACTTTCTGAAAAACTGTTTTTT. Translated, it gives CASSALSEKLFF.

The chain has TRBV6-5 and TRBJ1-1; the match to TRBD1 covers 9 bases. Germline V gives CDR1 MNHEY, CDR2 SVGAGI. The CDR3 spans 12 residues. Trimming removed 4 bases from V and 8 bases from J; junction bases left unmatched: 2. The CDR3: CASSSQGAEAFF. The CDR3 region has the DNA TGTGCCAGCAGTTCACAGGGGGCCGAAGCTTTCTTT.

The rearrangement links TRBV18 to TRBJ1-5; D is perhaps TRBD1 (6 bases). This CDR3 has 13 residues. The germline V gene has CDR1 KGHSH and CDR2 LQKENI. The germline V and J ends were trimmed by 6 bases and 5 bases, with 11 bases remaining between them. CDR3: CASSRGRDQPQHF. The CDR3 region has the DNA TGTGCCAGCTCCAGGGGTCGGGATCAGCCCCAGCATTTT. Based on the CDR3 plus reference TRBV18 and TRBJ1-5, the full variable domain is NAGVMQNPRHLVRRRGQEARLRCSPMKGHSHVYWYRQLPEEGLKFMVYLQKENIIDESGMPKERFSAEFPKEGPSILRIQQVVRGDSAAYFCASSRGRDQPQHFGDGTRLSIL.

Details on this clone: Germline is not matched at one junction end, which may reflect a read error. The rearrangement joins TRBV7-7 to TRBJ1-4; 7 nucleotides match TRBD1. The CDR3 totals 16 residues. Germline V CDR1 and CDR2: SSHAT, FNYEAQ (reference sequence). The CDR3 loop is CASSLGGRQGNEKLFF. The CDR3 nucleotides read TGTGCTAGCAGCTTAGGGGGTCGACAGGGTAATGAAAAACTGTTTTTT.

This sequence joins TRBV12-3 or TRBV12-4 and TRBJ1-3; D is unresolved. The V and J ends lost 2 bases and 8 bases respectively, with 10 bases between them. This CDR3 has 13 amino acids. The CDR3 reads CASSLRSKDTIYF. In DNA, the CDR3 is TGTGCCAGCAGTTTACGGTCTAAAGACACCATATATTTT.

J is TRBJ2-6 and V is TRBV18, with TRBD1 matching 11 bases. This CDR3 is built from 18 residues. In germline, CDR1 is KGHSH, CDR2 LQKENI. The V gene end was trimmed by 1 base and the J gene end by 3 bases; junction bases not matched to a gene: 5. The CDR3: CASSPLQDRGLGANVLTF. CDR3 DNA sequence: TGTGCCAGCTCACCACTGCAGGACAGGGGGCTTGGGGCCAACGTCCTGACTTTC.

The J gene is TRBJ1-2, the V gene TRBV5-8; perhaps TRBD1 as D (5 bases). Trimming left V 6 bases short and J 4 bases short, with 16 bases between. Germline assignment: CDR1 SGHTS and CDR2 YDEGEE. The CDR3 contains 14 residues. CDR3 in DNA: TGTGCCAGCACCTCTGCGCGGGGCCCCTATGGCTACACCTTC. Protein sequence: CASTSARGPYGYTF. Full variable domain (missing parts from reference TRBV5-8 and TRBJ1-2): EAGVTQSPTHLIKTRGQQATLRCSPISGHTSVYWYQQALGLGLQFLLWYDEGEERNRGNFPPRFSGRQFPNYSSELNVNALELEDSALYLCASTSARGPYGYTFGSGTRLTVV.

The V gene is TRBV6-7, the J gene TRBJ1-2; 7 positions agree with TRBD1. TRBV6-7 carries the ORF label, with uncertain function. This CDR3 has 15 residues. V lost 11 bases and J lost 0; bases outside the gene matches: 12. The CDR3 here is CAPESRDSPNYGYTF. The CDR3 DNA reads TGTGCCCCCGAGTCGCGGGACAGTCCTAACTATGGCTACACCTTC.

The CDR3 spells CASSLGPLEAGGYTF. For the CDR3, the DNA is TGTGCCAGCAGCTTAGGGCCACTCGAGGCGGGGGGCTACACCTTC. This rearrangement joins TRBV7-2 to TRBJ1-2, with unresolved D. Germline loops: CDR1 SGHTA, CDR2 FQGNSA. CDR3 size: 15 residues. V dropped 1 base and J dropped 8 bases, with 17 bases sitting between them.

CDR3 DNA: TGTGCCAGCAGTTACTCTGACAGGGGCCCGTCCGCTTTCTTT. This gives the protein CASSYSDRGPSAFF. The V gene is TRBV6-5, the J gene TRBJ1-1; 8 bases map to TRBD1. The length of the CDR3 is 14 residues. The germline CDR1 and CDR2 sequences are MNHEY and SVGAGI. V lost 0 bases to trimming and J lost 11 bases; unmatched junction nucleotides: 8.

Here the CDR3 DNA reads TGTGCCACCCGAATCAGGGGGCTCTCTTACTATGGCTACACCTTC. Protein: CATRIRGLSYYGYTF. The chain joins TRBV28 to TRBJ1-2; 8 nucleotides align to TRBD1. Germline trimming cut 10 bases from V and 3 bases from J; bases unmatched to any gene: 13. Germline values: CDR1 MDHEN, CDR2 SYDVKM. This CDR3 has 15 residues.

The chain carries TRBV28 and TRBJ2-1, with a tentative D call TRBD2 (5 bases). Germline-derived CDR1 and CDR2 are MDHEN and SYDVKM. V lost 6 bases, J lost 2 bases, and 17 bases lay in between. CDR3 length: 16 residues. The CDR3 reads CASSPPEESAYNEQFF. For the CDR3, the DNA is TGTGCCAGCAGCCCCCCGGAGGAGTCTGCCTACAATGAGCAGTTCTTC.

The chain links TRBV18 to TRBJ2-7; TRBD1 aligns across 9 bases. The CDR3 runs 16 residues. CDR1 is KGHSH, CDR2 LQKENI, per germline. V dropped 3 bases and J dropped 3; count of bases not matched to a gene: 9. CDR3 protein: CASSPVPGQGNYEQYF. The CDR3 DNA reads as TGTGCCAGCTCACCTGTACCGGGACAGGGTAACTACGAGCAGTACTTC.

This clone has just one count. The genes are TRBV5-1 and TRBJ1-1; D uncertain. Trimming took off 0 bases at V and 6 bases at J, with 9 bases between the two ends. The CDR3 loop spans 13 amino acids. Germline V gene sequence: CDR1 SGHRS, CDR2 YFSETQ. CDR3 amino acids: CASSLAIRAEAFF. The CDR3 DNA follows: TGCGCCAGCAGCTTGGCGATACGAGCTGAAGCTTTCTTT.

The V gene is TRBV3-1 (or the pseudogene TRBV3-2), the J gene TRBJ2-5; TRBD2 matches 11 bases. Unmatched junction bases numbered 11, after V lost 0 bases and J lost 5 bases. The CDR3 is made up of 18 amino acids. In germline, CDR1 is LGHDT, CDR2 YNNKEL (reference sequence). DNA for the CDR3: TGTGCCAGCAGCCAAGATCGGATTAGCGGGGGGGCGAGGGAGACCCAGTACTTC. This codes for CASSQDRISGGARETQYF.

The V and J genes are TRBV12-5 and TRBJ2-7; TRBD1 aligns across 10 bases. The CDR3 length is 16 residues. V dropped 5 bases and J dropped 4; count of bases not matched to a gene: 11. Germline assignment: CDR1 LGHNT and CDR2 FRNRAP. CDR3 in amino acids: CASGPQSRDRGYEQYV. CDR3 DNA sequence: TGTGCTAGTGGTCCGCAATCCCGGGACAGGGGTTACGAGCAGTACGTC.